What follows are 3 T cell receptor beta chains derived from one specimen sequenced in a study of OX40 agonist ivuxolimab in advanced cancers. The assay was immunoSEQ multiplex PCR, and TCRdb's table has in-frame clones only and misses some. Altogether fewer than 15,000 clones are present, about 78% being singletons, with the ten largest covering just under 40%. Sequences were derived from CD4+ or CD8+ T cells sorted from blood, sampled in a trial of the OX40 agonist ivuxolimab. The receptors were gathered from an adult with an advanced solid tumor such as melanoma, head and neck, liver or kidney cancer.

J is TRBJ2-1 and V is TRBV27; TRBD2 agrees at 8 bases. Germline-derived CDR1 and CDR2 are MNHEY and SMNVEV (reference sequence). The CDR3 totals 15 residues. The V segment lost 2 bases and the J segment 0 bases; nucleotides outside the gene matches: 0. The CDR3 sequence: CASSLGTSSYNEQFF. Written as DNA, the CDR3 is TGTGCCAGCAGTTTAGGGACTAGCTCCTACAATGAGCAGTTCTTC.

This rearrangement joins TRBV11-2 to TRBJ1-6; possibly TRBD1 for D (5 bases). The CDR3 covers 16 residues. Germline assignment: CDR1 SGHAT and CDR2 FQNNGV. Trimming left V 0 bases short and J 7 bases short, with 13 bases between. CDR3 amino acids: CASSLEPRGGNSPLHF. DNA for the CDR3: TGTGCCAGCAGCTTAGAACCGCGGGGGGGGAATTCACCCCTCCACTTT.

This clone appeared many times. V and J are TRBV5-1 and TRBJ2-7, with TRBD2 matching over 8 bases. This CDR3 has 16 residues. Germline trimming cut 3 bases from V and 5 bases from J; bases unmatched to any gene: 13. CDR1 is SGHRS, CDR2 YFSETQ, per germline. CDR3 nucleotide sequence: TGCGCCAGCAGCTCCTGGGATGGAGCGGGAGACAACGAGCAGTACTTC. Protein product: CASSSWDGAGDNEQYF.